This T cell receptor (beta chain) was observed in a study of blood T cell repertoires in COVID-19 (dated by TCRdb to the early 2020s). Background on the whole study: Samples covering the acute and convalescent phases of COVID-19 were provided by collaborators in the United States, Italy and Spain. The prospective study material was composed of cDNA or gDNA derived from T cells, B-cell-depleted T cells, or PBMCs. The dataset comprised deeply sampled blood TCRbeta repertoires from subjects exposed to, actively infected with, or recovered from COVID-19. A freely available public database, intended as a resource for researchers studying the immune response to SARS-CoV-2, is where the repertoires were released. Samples came from the ongoing ImmuneRACE study (first 160 participants) plus 1,254 subjects from 6 global collaborators. Sample metadata almost always included a de-identified subject ID, COVID-19 status, age in years and sex. Where available, HLA class I and class II types were obtained from metadata supplied by the sample provider rather than from assay-based typing.

The full study reports these points: The quantity of clinical and demographic metadata differed by source and by participant and was supplied without curation.

TCRbeta CDR3 regions were amplified from genomic DNA using the immunoSEQ Assay, a bias-controlled multiplex PCR. On the study's bioinformatics: The number of nucleated cells in each sample was estimated from the amplification of reference gene primers within the assay. Sequence reads were collapsed and filtered to measure the absolute abundance of every unique TCRbeta CDR3 rearrangement. Productive Simpson clonality was computed per sample as the square root of Simpson's diversity index over productive rearrangements. TCRdb took over this immuneACCESS table, retaining in-frame rearrangements with V and J assigned. Such tables are incomplete; in checked studies, under half of the missing clones stem from an unresolved V gene, and the remainder is unexplained. V and J calls and clone size follow that table, whereas D and trimming were derived from the DNA. The table for this sample lists roughly 150,000 clones; over 75% of them were counted only once. Roughly 11% of the sample comes from the top ten.

This clone was observed a single time. The target of this receptor is not known. The sample holds no much larger clone one base away, and base qualities are not on file. The collaborating institutions used their own protocols to collect whole blood in K2EDTA tubes. For TCRbeta analysis, collaborator samples were shipped as frozen whole blood, as isolated PBMCs, or as DNA extracted from either sample type. Counted from cysteine to phenylalanine, this CDR3 has 15 amino acids. Only the CDR3 portion is preserved as DNA: 45 bases, with reading frame beginning at the first base. The germline V gene provides CDR1 LGHNA and CDR2 YSLEER. V is pared back by 1 base and J by 1 base, with 9 bases lying between the germline termini.

The specimen sequenced was peripheral blood. In this chain, TRBV4-3 is recombined with TRBJ2-3; D gene: possibly TRBD2, on 5 matching bases. This sequence was found in a human donor in a cohort sampled during active COVID-19. The encoded CDR3 is CASSQVDYRTDTQYF. The DNA sequence is as follows: TGCGCCAGCAGCCAAGTAGACTACCGCACAGATACGCAGTATTTT.